The 9 T cell receptor beta chains below were found in one sample sequenced in a study of control samples from healthy donors and cancer patients. The method was immunoSEQ multiplex PCR; TCRdb's version includes in-frame clones alone and lacks a portion of them. The table lists 100,000 to 150,000 clones, 80% to 90% of them singletons, with 9% to 14% in the top ten. The sample comprised blood. The receptors come from a man younger than 40 in good health.

This clone was observed once. The chain is built from TRBV30 and TRBJ1-2; TRBD1 matches at 8 bases. Trimming at V came to 4 bases and at J to 6 bases, leaving 7 bases not matched to a gene. The germline gives CDR1 GTSNPN, CDR2 SVGIG (reference sequence). The CDR3 extends over 13 amino acids. The CDR3 region is CAWISRDRHGYTF. Here the CDR3 DNA reads TGTGCCTGGATTTCAAGGGACAGGCATGGCTACACCTTC.

The rearrangement uses TRBV11-3 and TRBJ2-1, with a possible D match to TRBD2 (6 bases). The ends were cut back, 0 bases at V and 2 bases at J, with 8 bases in the middle. This CDR3 has 15 residues. CDR1 and CDR2 from the germline V gene are SGHNT and YENEEA. CDR3 protein: CASSLDTGAYNEQFF. Written as DNA, the CDR3 is TGTGCCAGCAGCTTAGATACGGGGGCCTACAATGAGCAGTTCTTC.

This clone showed up just a few times. The chain carries TRBV24-1 and TRBJ1-5, with D maybe TRBD1 (6 bases). The V end lost 3 bases, the J end lost 7 bases, and 9 bases lay between the germline ends. The CDR3 runs 13 residues. Germline assignment: CDR1 KGHDR and CDR2 SFDVKD. The CDR3 bases are TGTGCCACCAGTGATAACAGGGCCCAGCCCCAGCATTTT. It codes for CATSDNRAQPQHF.

This chain connects TRBV19 to TRBJ1-5, with 9 bases matching TRBD1. Trimming took 3 bases from V and 5 from J; bases not matched to a gene: 2. Germline assignment: CDR1 LNHDA and CDR2 SQIVND (reference sequence). The CDR3 spans 14 residues. The CDR3 reads CASSMTGGYQPQHF. The CDR3 DNA sequence: TGTGCCAGTAGTATGACAGGGGGTTATCAGCCCCAGCATTTT.

The rearrangement links TRBV7-8 to TRBJ2-7, with TRBD2 identical over 9 bases. After removal of 2 bases from V and 2 bases from J, the junction contained 4 bases not matched to a gene. Germline CDR1 SGHVS, CDR2 FQNEAQ. This CDR3 is 15 amino acids long. The CDR3 protein is CASSLRAGGPYEQYV. In DNA form, the CDR3 reads TGTGCCAGCAGCTTACGAGCGGGGGGCCCCTACGAGCAGTACGTC.

This chain joins TRBV19 and TRBJ1-2; a weak D match, TRBD1 (5 bases). In germline, CDR1 is LNHDA, CDR2 SQIVND (reference sequence). The CDR3 extends over 14 amino acids. V was clipped by 5 bases and J by 0 bases, with 10 bases between them. Here the CDR3 DNA reads TGTGCCAGTAGTTCAGGGTTCACTAACTATGGCTACACCTTC. Translating it yields CASSSGFTNYGYTF.

This sequence joins TRBV19 and TRBJ2-3, with TRBD1 identical over 11 bases. V dropped 5 bases and J dropped 4; count of bases not matched to a gene: 5. The CDR3 is 15 amino acids. Germline assignment: CDR1 LNHDA and CDR2 SQIVND (reference sequence). The CDR3 here is CASSSPGQGADTQYF. The CDR3 DNA follows: TGTGCCAGTAGTTCACCGGGACAGGGGGCAGATACGCAGTATTTT.

The gene calls are TRBV5-1 and TRBJ2-5, with D perhaps assigned TRBD1 or TRBD2 (6 bases each). The CDR3 is 15 residues long. Germline V gives CDR1 SGHRS, CDR2 YFSETQ. V was clipped by 0 bases and J by 4 bases, with 13 bases between them. In DNA, the CDR3 is TGCGCCAGCAGCTTGGTACCGGGGGCTGGAGAGACCCAGTACTTC. Its translation: CASSLVPGAGETQYF.

The chain has TRBV5-1 and TRBJ1-1; TRBD1 matches at 9 bases. The junction had 5 bases not matched to a gene; V was cut back by 5 bases and J by 0 bases. From germline, CDR1 is SGHRS and CDR2 YFSETQ. CDR3 length: 15 amino acids. The CDR3 reads CASSFGTGMNTEAFF. The DNA for the CDR3 is TGCGCCAGCAGTTTTGGGACAGGGATGAACACTGAAGCTTTCTTT.